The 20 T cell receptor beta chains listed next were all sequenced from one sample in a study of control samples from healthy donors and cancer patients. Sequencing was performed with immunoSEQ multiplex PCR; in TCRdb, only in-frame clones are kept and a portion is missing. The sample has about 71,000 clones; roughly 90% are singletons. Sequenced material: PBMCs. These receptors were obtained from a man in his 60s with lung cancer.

The CDR3 nucleotides read TGTGCCAGCAGTTTCGACCTTTACAATGAGCAGTTCTTC. Protein sequence: CASSFDLYNEQFF. This chain connects TRBV27 to TRBJ2-1, with D hard to call. Germline loops: CDR1 MNHEY, CDR2 SMNVEV (reference sequence). Trimming cost V 3 bases and J 4 bases, with 7 bases left between them. The length of the CDR3 is 13 residues.

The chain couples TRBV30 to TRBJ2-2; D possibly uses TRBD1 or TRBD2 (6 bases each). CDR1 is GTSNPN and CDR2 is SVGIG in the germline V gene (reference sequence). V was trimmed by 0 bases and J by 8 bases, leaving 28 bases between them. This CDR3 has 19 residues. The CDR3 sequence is CAWSVKGVRDWGQAGELFF. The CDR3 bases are TGTGCCTGGAGTGTAAAAGGGGTCAGGGACTGGGGGCAAGCGGGGGAGCTGTTTTTT.

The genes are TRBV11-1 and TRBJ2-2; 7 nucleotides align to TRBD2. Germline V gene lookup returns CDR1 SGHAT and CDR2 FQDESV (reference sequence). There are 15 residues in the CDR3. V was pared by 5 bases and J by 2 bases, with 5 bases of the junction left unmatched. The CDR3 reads CASSMTSYNTGELFF. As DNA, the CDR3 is TGTGCCAGCAGCATGACTAGCTACAACACCGGGGAGCTGTTTTTT.

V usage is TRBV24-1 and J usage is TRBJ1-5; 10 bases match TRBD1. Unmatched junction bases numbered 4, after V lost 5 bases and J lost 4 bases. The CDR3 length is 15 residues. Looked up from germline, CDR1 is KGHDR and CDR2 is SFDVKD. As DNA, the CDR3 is TGTGCCACCAGTGTAGGACAGGGGGTTAATCAGCCCCAGCATTTT. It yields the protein CATSVGQGVNQPQHF.

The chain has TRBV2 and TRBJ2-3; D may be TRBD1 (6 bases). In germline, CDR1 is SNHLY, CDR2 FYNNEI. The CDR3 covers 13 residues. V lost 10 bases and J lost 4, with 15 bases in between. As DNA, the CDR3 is TGTGCCACCAGGACAGCCGGGGCAGATACGCAGTATTTT. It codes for CATRTAGADTQYF.

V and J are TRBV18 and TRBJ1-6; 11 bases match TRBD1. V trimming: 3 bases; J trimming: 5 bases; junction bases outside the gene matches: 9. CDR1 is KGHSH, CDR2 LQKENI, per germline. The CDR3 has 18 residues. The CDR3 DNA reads TGTGCCAGCTCACCTCGGGGGACAGGGGGTTACAATAATTCACCCCTCCACTTT. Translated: CASSPRGTGGYNNSPLHF.

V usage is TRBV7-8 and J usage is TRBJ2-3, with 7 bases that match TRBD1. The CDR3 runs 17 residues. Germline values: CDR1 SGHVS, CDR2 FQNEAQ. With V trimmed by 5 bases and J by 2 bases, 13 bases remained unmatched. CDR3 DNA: TGTGCCAGCAGCGTGGGAACGGGTAGGGGGCCCACAGATACGCAGTATTTT. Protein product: CASSVGTGRGPTDTQYF.

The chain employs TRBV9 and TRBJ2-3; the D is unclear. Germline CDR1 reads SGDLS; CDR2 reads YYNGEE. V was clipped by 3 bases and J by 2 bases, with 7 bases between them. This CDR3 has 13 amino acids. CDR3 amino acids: CASSAKVTDTQYF. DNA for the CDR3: TGTGCCAGCAGCGCCAAGGTCACAGATACGCAGTATTTT.

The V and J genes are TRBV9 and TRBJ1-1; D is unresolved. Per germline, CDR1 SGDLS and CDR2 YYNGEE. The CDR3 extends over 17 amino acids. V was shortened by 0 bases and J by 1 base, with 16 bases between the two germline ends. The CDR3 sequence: CASSVGPGGRGNTEAFF. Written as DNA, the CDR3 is TGTGCCAGCAGCGTAGGACCGGGTGGTCGGGGGAACACTGAAGCTTTCTTT.

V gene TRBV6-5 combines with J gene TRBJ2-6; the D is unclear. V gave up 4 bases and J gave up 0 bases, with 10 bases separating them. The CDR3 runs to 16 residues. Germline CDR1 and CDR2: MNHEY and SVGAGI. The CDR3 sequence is CASSSRRYSGANVLTF. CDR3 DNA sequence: TGTGCCAGCAGTTCTAGACGGTACTCTGGGGCCAACGTCCTGACTTTC.

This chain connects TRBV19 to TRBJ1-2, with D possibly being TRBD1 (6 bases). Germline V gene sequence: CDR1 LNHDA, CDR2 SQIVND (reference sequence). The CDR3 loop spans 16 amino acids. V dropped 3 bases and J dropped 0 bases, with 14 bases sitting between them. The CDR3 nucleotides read TGTGCCAGTAGTATTAACGGGGACAACCCTAACTATGGCTACACCTTC. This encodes CASSINGDNPNYGYTF.

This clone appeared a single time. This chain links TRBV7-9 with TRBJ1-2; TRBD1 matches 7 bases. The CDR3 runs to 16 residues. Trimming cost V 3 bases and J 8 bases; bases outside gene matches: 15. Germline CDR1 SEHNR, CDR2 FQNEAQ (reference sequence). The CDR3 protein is CASSLLGGQVWGGYTF. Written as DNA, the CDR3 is TGTGCCAGCAGCTTGTTAGGCGGACAGGTTTGGGGAGGCTACACCTTC. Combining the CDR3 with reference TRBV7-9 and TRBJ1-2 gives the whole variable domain DTGVSQNPRHKITKRGQNVTFRCDPISEHNRLYWYRQTLGQGPEFLTYFQNEAQLEKSRLLSDRFSAERPKGSFSTLEIQRTEQGDSAMYLCASSLLGGQVWGGYTFGSGTRLTVV.

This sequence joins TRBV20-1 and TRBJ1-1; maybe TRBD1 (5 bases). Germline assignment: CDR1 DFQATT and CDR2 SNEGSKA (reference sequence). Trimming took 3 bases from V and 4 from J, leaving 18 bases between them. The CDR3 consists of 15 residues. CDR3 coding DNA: TGCAGTGCTAGTAGTCGGGGGGGAGTGGGCACTGAAGCTTTCTTT. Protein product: CSASSRGGVGTEAFF.

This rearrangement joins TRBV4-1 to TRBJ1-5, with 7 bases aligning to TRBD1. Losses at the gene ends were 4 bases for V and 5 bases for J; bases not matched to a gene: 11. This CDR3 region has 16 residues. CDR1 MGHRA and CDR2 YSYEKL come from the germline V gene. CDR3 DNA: TGCGCCAGCAGCCTAACACCCGGGACAGATTATCAGCCCCAGCATTTT. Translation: CASSLTPGTDYQPQHF.

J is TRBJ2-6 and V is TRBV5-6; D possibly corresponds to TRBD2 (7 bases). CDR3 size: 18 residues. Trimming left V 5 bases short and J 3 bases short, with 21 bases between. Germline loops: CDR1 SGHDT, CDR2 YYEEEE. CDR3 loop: CASSTLGGRASGANVLTF. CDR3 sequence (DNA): TGTGCCAGCAGTACTCTCGGGGGGCGTGCGAGTGGGGCCAACGTCCTGACTTTC.

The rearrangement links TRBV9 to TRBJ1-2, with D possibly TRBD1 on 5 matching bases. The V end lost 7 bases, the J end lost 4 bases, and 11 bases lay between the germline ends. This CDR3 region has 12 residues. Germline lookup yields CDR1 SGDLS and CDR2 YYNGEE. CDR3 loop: CASRAGGYGYTF. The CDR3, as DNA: TGTGCCAGCCGAGCGGGGGGCTATGGCTACACCTTC.

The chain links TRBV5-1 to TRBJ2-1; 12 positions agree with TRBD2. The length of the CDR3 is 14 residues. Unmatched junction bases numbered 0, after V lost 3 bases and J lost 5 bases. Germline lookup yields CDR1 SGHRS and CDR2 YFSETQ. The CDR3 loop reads CASSWTSGDNEQFF. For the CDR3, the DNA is TGCGCCAGCAGCTGGACTAGCGGGGACAATGAGCAGTTCTTC.

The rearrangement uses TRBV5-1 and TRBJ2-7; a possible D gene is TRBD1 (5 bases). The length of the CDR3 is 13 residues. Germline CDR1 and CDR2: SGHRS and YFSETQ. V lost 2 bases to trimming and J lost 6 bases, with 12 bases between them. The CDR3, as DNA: TGCGCCAGCAGCTTTCATAGGGGAAGCGAGCAGTACTTC. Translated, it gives CASSFHRGSEQYF.

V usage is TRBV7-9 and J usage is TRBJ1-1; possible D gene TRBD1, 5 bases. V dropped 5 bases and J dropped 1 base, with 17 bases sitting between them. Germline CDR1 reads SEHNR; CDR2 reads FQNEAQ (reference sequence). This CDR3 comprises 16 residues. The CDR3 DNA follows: TGTGCCAGCAGCCCCGCCGTGGGGGGGACGAACACTGAAGCTTTCTTT. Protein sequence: CASSPAVGGTNTEAFF.

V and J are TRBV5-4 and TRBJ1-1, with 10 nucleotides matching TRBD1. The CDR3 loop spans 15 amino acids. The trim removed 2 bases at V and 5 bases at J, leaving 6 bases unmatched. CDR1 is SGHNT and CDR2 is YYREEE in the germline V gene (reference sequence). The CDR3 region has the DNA TGTGCCAGCAGCTTACCGGGACAGGGGAAGACTGAAGCTTTCTTT. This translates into CASSLPGQGKTEAFF.